This TCR beta chain was recovered during a study of identical twins. Study-wide findings and caveats: Insertion counts were lower in abundant cord blood beta clonotypes, a trend that memory repertoires did not show.

Carrying unique molecular identifiers, the cDNA also gained a universal primer site through template switching. Using its own MiXCR run on the 5' RACE reads, TCRdb lists one record per CDR3 protein. The profile covers fewer than 900,000 distinct CDR3 sequences, with around 20% appearing a single time and 4.3% taken by the ten largest. Ten or more counts support this clonotype. The antigen remains unidentified. The CDR3 consists of 13 residues. Trimming removed 1 base from V and 6 bases from J, with 10 bases in between. Germline V gene lookup returns CDR1 SGHRS and CDR2 YFSETQ. This sample also belongs to another study, concerning T cells expressing NK-cell markers. That source reports: In sorted CD3+CD56+NKG2C+, CD3+CD56+NKG2C- and CD3+CD56-NKG2C+ T cells, TCR beta repertoires were obtained. Where a few donors were concerned, these clonotypes also led the CD3+CD56-NKG2C+ fraction.

The chain carries TRBV5-1 and TRBJ1-1; no definite D call. The receptor was derived from a woman aged 18 to 35 in good health. The specimen was PBMCs. The CDR3 DNA reads as TGCGCCAGCAGCTTGTTACCAGCGGCTGAAGCTTTCTTT. It is translated as CASSLLPAAEAFF. Complete variable domain (other parts from reference TRBV5-1 and TRBJ1-1): KAGVTQTPRYLIKTRGQQVTLSCSPISGHRSVSWYQQTPGQGLQFLFEYFSETQRNKGNFPGRFSGRQFSNSRSEMNVSTLELGDSALYLCASSLLPAAEAFFGQGTRLTVV.